This TCR beta chain comes out of a study of T cells expressing NK-cell markers. This CDR3 region has 13 residues. The germline V gene encodes CDR1 MDHEN and CDR2 SYDVKM. Reprocessing the 5' RACE reads, TCRdb reports a single entry for every CDR3 protein and omits DNA. The listing records fewer than 200,000 distinct CDR3 sequences. Source material: blood T cells: a sorted CD56 or NKG2C T cell subset, CD4+ or CD8+ T cells, or bulk PBMC T cells (not recorded which). The clonotype was recovered from a woman between 18 and 75 years old in good health. V gene TRBV28 combines with J gene TRBJ1-5; TCRdb calls TRBD1, which cannot be checked without DNA. CDR3 sequence reads: CASTLRGVQPQHF.